The entry that follows covers one T cell receptor beta chain sequence. The antigen remains unidentified. Unmatched junction bases numbered 3, after V lost 5 bases and J lost 2 bases. Per germline, CDR1 KGHDR and CDR2 SFDVKD. This CDR3 contains 14 residues. The data originate from a study of vaccination effects on CD4 cells after COVID-19. General study points: The study dataset contains few convalescent patients and includes no early post-infection timepoints.

The ViraFEST assay expanded antigen-specific CD4+ T cells with viral peptide pools before sequencing. Upon completion of about ten days in culture, CD4+ T cells were isolated. Days 3 and 7 saw half the medium replaced with IL-2 medium. The method was immunoSEQ multiplex PCR; TCRdb's version includes in-frame clones alone and lacks a portion of them. The data contain tens of thousands of clones, around 76% of them singletons. The sample was CD4+ T cells from PBMCs cultured with HCoV-229E spike peptides, taken before COVID-19 vaccination. The rearrangement links TRBV24-1 to TRBJ2-3, with 7 positions matching TRBD2. The TCR sequence derives from a human donor who received a COVID-19 vaccine. The CDR3 sequence: CATSVGGSTDTQYF. CDR3 in DNA: TGTGCCACCAGTGTCGGGGGGTCCACAGATACGCAGTATTTT.